A single sample is the source of the 29 T cell receptor beta chains below, sequenced in a study of T cell clones after liver transplantation. TCRdb's copy holds only in-frame clones and misses some; the assay was immunoSEQ multiplex PCR. The sample holds fewer than 110,000 clones; about 81% are singletons and the top ten take approximately 3%. This material consisted of CD4+ T cells from blood, taken around 48 months after liver transplant. These receptors were collected from a human patient who received a liver transplant. The T cells may partly be graft donor cells.

In its sample, this clone was seen a few times. The V gene is TRBV7-2, the J gene TRBJ2-3; 11 nucleotides line up with TRBD1. CDR3 size: 17 residues. Per the germline V gene, CDR1 is SGHTA and CDR2 is FQGNSA. The V and J ends lost 5 bases and 1 base, in that order; junction bases with no gene match: 8. The CDR3 loop reads CASSITGTGGGTDTQYF. As DNA, the CDR3 is TGTGCCAGCAGCATAACCGGGACAGGGGGGGGCACAGATACGCAGTATTTT.

The chain couples TRBV19 to TRBJ2-1; a possible D gene is TRBD1 (7 bases). Germline V CDR1 and CDR2: LNHDA, SQIVND (reference sequence). V shed 4 bases and J shed 1 base, with 17 bases lying between them. The CDR3 is made up of 17 amino acids. The CDR3 loop is CASSTNPRGVSYNEQFF. The CDR3, as DNA: TGTGCCAGTAGTACCAACCCCAGGGGGGTATCCTACAATGAGCAGTTCTTC.

This chain connects TRBV5-1 to TRBJ1-4; D gene uncertain. Looked up from germline, CDR1 is SGHRS and CDR2 is YFSETQ. Trimming removed 0 bases from V and 4 bases from J, with 7 bases in between. The CDR3 is 14 amino acids. The CDR3 coding sequence is TGCGCCAGCAGCTTGGGGGTGGTTAATGAAAAACTGTTTTTT. Translation gives CASSLGVVNEKLFF.

V is TRBV6-6 and J is TRBJ2-3; D is possibly TRBD2 (6 bases). Germline values: CDR1 MNHNY, CDR2 SVGAGI (reference sequence). This CDR3 region has 12 residues. V lost 9 bases to trimming and J lost 1 base, with 8 bases between them. CDR3 sequence (DNA): TGTGCCAGTTCGGGGGGCACAGATACGCAGTATTTT. Amino acids: CASSGGTDTQYF.

This clone was observed a few times. Other DNA variants within this sample encode the same CDR3. V gene TRBV27 combines with J gene TRBJ2-1; the match to TRBD2 covers 10 bases. Looked up from germline, CDR1 is MNHEY and CDR2 is SMNVEV (reference sequence). V was clipped by 3 bases and J by 1 base; unmatched bases: 3. CDR3 length equals 16 residues. CDR3 residues: CASSLLAGVSYNEQFF. In DNA, the CDR3 is TGTGCCAGCAGTTTGCTAGCGGGAGTATCCTACAATGAGCAGTTCTTC.

The rearrangement uses TRBV7-2 and TRBJ2-7; perhaps TRBD1 as D (6 bases). The CDR3 is made up of 15 amino acids. Germline V gives CDR1 SGHTA, CDR2 FQGNSA. Trimming stripped 1 base from V and 2 bases from J, with 12 bases between. The CDR3 reads CASSLVVTGPYEQYF. CDR3 nucleotides: TGTGCCAGCAGCTTAGTTGTGACAGGACCCTACGAGCAGTACTTC.

The DNA of the CDR3 is TGTGCCAGCAGCTGGGACGGGAACACCATATATTTT. Its protein is CASSWDGNTIYF. The rearrangement links TRBV11-2 to TRBJ1-3, with D maybe TRBD1 (5 bases). The length of the CDR3 is 12 residues. V was shortened by 4 bases and J by 7 bases, with 8 bases between the two germline ends. Germline assignment: CDR1 SGHAT and CDR2 FQNNGV.

The chain uses TRBV5-8 and TRBJ1-5, with TRBD1 as a possible D gene (6 bases). The V gene lost 4 bases and the J gene lost 0 bases, with 17 bases spanning the gap. The V gene's germline CDR1 is SGHTS and CDR2 YDEGEE. The CDR3 extends over 17 amino acids. DNA of the CDR3: TGTGCCAGCAGCCTGGGGGGGGCGCTTATTAGCAATCAGCCCCAGCATTTT. It is translated as CASSLGGALISNQPQHF. Full variable domain (rest looked up from reference TRBV5-8 and TRBJ1-5): EAGVTQSPTHLIKTRGQQATLRCSPISGHTSVYWYQQALGLGLQFLLWYDEGEERNRGNFPPRFSGRQFPNYSSELNVNALELEDSALYLCASSLGGALISNQPQHFGDGTRLSIL.

The chain combines TRBV5-1 with TRBJ2-7; D not certain. The V gene's germline CDR1 is SGHRS and CDR2 YFSETQ. The CDR3 has 15 residues. The V end was cut by 3 bases, the J end by 0 bases, with 13 bases between. The DNA for the CDR3 is TGCGCCAGCAGCTCGGGTTATCGGTCCTCCTACGAGCAGTACTTC. It translates to CASSSGYRSSYEQYF.

A word on this clone: The sample has other DNA sequences that encode this CDR3 too. V usage is TRBV5-4 and J usage is TRBJ1-2; D is possibly TRBD1 (5 bases). This CDR3 has 13 amino acids. V was cut by 0 bases and J by 2 bases, with 5 bases left in between. Germline values: CDR1 SGHNT, CDR2 YYREEE (reference sequence). In DNA form, the CDR3 reads TGTGCCAGCAGCTTGGGACAGAACTATGGCTACACCTTC. It specifies CASSLGQNYGYTF.

This clone was seen just once. The genes are TRBV19 and TRBJ1-4; D might be TRBD1 (5 bases). The CDR3 spans 13 residues. Germline lookup yields CDR1 LNHDA and CDR2 SQIVND (reference sequence). Trimming removed 1 base from V and 7 bases from J, with 7 bases in between. In nucleotides, the CDR3 is TGTGCCAGTAGTATAGGGGGGACTGAAAAACTGTTTTTT. This encodes CASSIGGTEKLFF.

This clone came up a few times. The chain carries TRBV6-6 and TRBJ1-1; TRBD1 aligns across 7 bases. Germline-derived CDR1 and CDR2 are MNHNY and SVGAGI (reference sequence). This CDR3 has 14 amino acids. The J segment lost 6 bases and the V segment lost 0 bases, leaving 4 bases of the junction unmatched. The CDR3 DNA sequence: TGTGCCAGCAGTTACTCTATCAGGGGGTCTGAAGCTTTCTTT. The encoded protein is CASSYSIRGSEAFF.

The gene calls are TRBV18 and TRBJ1-2; 12 positions agree with TRBD1. Per the germline V gene, CDR1 is KGHSH and CDR2 is LQKENI. The length of the CDR3 is 16 residues. J gave up 4 bases and V 1 base, and 4 bases lay outside the gene matches. For the CDR3, the DNA is TGTGCCAGCTCACCACGCGGGACAGGGGGCAGCTATGGCTACACCTTC. Protein sequence: CASSPRGTGGSYGYTF.

There are a few counts of this clone. This chain's CDR3 is CASSDWLAGNNEQFF. The CDR3 coding sequence is TGCGCCAGCAGTGATTGGCTAGCGGGTAATAATGAGCAGTTCTTC. The chain combines TRBV10-2 with TRBJ2-1; TRBD2 aligns across 8 bases. V lost 3 bases to trimming and J lost 7 bases; unmatched junction nucleotides: 8. There are 15 residues in the CDR3. The germline V gene has CDR1 WSHSY and CDR2 SAAADI.

As to this clone: The junction differs from germline at one of its ends, possibly a read error. In DNA, the CDR3 is TGTGCCAGCAGCTTGAATAGCGCGAACACTGAAGCTTTCTTT. Amino acid sequence: CASSLNSANTEAFF. The V gene is TRBV5-3, the J gene TRBJ1-1, with D unresolved. TRBV5-3 is noted as an ORF with a role that remains uncertain. This CDR3 is built from 14 residues.

The chain recombines TRBV9 with TRBJ2-7; 9 nucleotides align to TRBD2. The V gene end was trimmed by 2 bases and the J gene end by 6 bases; junction bases not matched to a gene: 9. Germline CDR1 and CDR2: SGDLS and YYNGEE. The CDR3 contains 15 residues. The CDR3 spells CASSVSGGYLPEQYF. The CDR3 DNA reads TGTGCCAGCAGCGTCAGCGGGGGGTATCTACCCGAGCAGTACTTC.

This clone was observed a single time. The chain uses TRBV9 and TRBJ1-4; no reliable D call. The ends were cut back, 0 bases at V and 5 bases at J, with 11 bases in the middle. This CDR3 has 15 amino acids. Germline V gene data show CDR1 as SGDLS and CDR2 as YYNGEE. CDR3 bases: TGTGCCAGCAGCGTAGGTGTCGGATCCAATGAAAAACTGTTTTTT. Translating gives CASSVGVGSNEKLFF.

This sequence joins TRBV10-1 and TRBJ2-5; D is perhaps TRBD1 (5 bases). The V and J ends lost 3 bases and 5 bases respectively, with 13 bases between them. Per germline, CDR1 WNHNN and CDR2 SYGVQD (reference sequence). The CDR3 has 14 amino acids. CDR3 sequence (DNA): TGCGCCAGCAGTGACTTTGAACAGGCCGAGACCCAGTACTTC. Its translation: CASSDFEQAETQYF.

This chain links TRBV28 with TRBJ2-7; 7 bases fit TRBD1. This CDR3 is built from 13 residues. Losses at the gene ends were 8 bases for V and 2 bases for J; bases not matched to a gene: 6. Germline values: CDR1 MDHEN, CDR2 SYDVKM. The CDR3 reads CASGQGVPYEQYF. The CDR3 coding sequence is TGTGCCAGCGGGCAGGGGGTCCCCTACGAGCAGTACTTC.

This clone has only one observation. The V and J genes are TRBV7-3 and TRBJ2-1, with a possible D match to TRBD1 (6 bases). Germline lookup yields CDR1 SGHTA and CDR2 FQGTGA. This CDR3 comprises 12 residues. V lost 2 bases and J lost 7, with 6 bases in between. Here the CDR3 reads CASSLQGNEQFF. For the CDR3, the DNA is TGTGCCAGCAGCTTACAGGGGAATGAGCAGTTCTTC.

The J gene is TRBJ1-1, the V gene TRBV10-1; tentative D call: TRBD1 (5 bases). V was shortened by 2 bases and J by 5 bases, with 15 bases between the two germline ends. The V gene's germline CDR1 is WNHNN and CDR2 SYGVQD (reference sequence). This CDR3 is built from 15 residues. This CDR3 is CASSERGRGLTEAFF. CDR3 DNA sequence: TGCGCCAGCAGTGAGAGGGGTCGTGGGCTAACTGAAGCTTTCTTT.

The chain employs TRBV18 and TRBJ2-1, with 10 bases that match TRBD2. The ends lost 4 bases at V and 7 bases at J; junction bases unmatched: 13. CDR3 size: 17 residues. Per the germline V gene, CDR1 is KGHSH and CDR2 is LQKENI. The CDR3 here is CASSLRTSGSPWNEQFF. In DNA, the CDR3 is TGTGCCAGCTCACTCCGGACTAGCGGCTCTCCGTGGAATGAGCAGTTCTTC.

The CDR3 bases are TGTGCCAGCAGGGGGGACGGGATGAACACTGAAGCTTTCTTT. It is translated as CASRGDGMNTEAFF. The chain uses TRBV2 and TRBJ1-1; D possibly corresponds to TRBD1 (5 bases). This CDR3 region has 14 residues. Trimming took off 6 bases at V and 0 bases at J, with 11 bases between the two ends. Germline V gives CDR1 SNHLY, CDR2 FYNNEI.

The CDR3 region is CATSPTSGQETQYF. The CDR3 DNA follows: TGTGCCACCAGCCCCACTTCAGGCCAAGAGACCCAGTACTTC. The gene calls are TRBV15 and TRBJ2-5; D is unclear. The CDR3 has 14 residues. Germline V gene data show CDR1 as LNHNV and CDR2 as YYDKDF (reference sequence). V gave up 5 bases and J gave up 1 base, with 11 bases separating them.

V gene TRBV5-4 combines with J gene TRBJ2-1, with D unclear. The V end lost 4 bases, the J end lost 7 bases, and 6 bases lay between the germline ends. Germline V gene lookup returns CDR1 SGHNT and CDR2 YYREEE (reference sequence). The CDR3 is 11 amino acids. The CDR3 sequence is CASSGPNEQFF. CDR3 nucleotides: TGTGCCAGCAGCGGTCCTAATGAGCAGTTCTTC.

This chain uses TRBV6-5 with TRBJ2-7; no clear D gene. Germline V gene sequence: CDR1 MNHEY, CDR2 SVGAGI. There are 13 residues in the CDR3. Trimming cost V 6 bases and J 2 bases, with 11 bases left between them. CDR3 DNA: TGTGCCAGCAGCCTGACACTTCCCTACGAGCAGTACTTC. It yields the protein CASSLTLPYEQYF.

V and J are TRBV29-1 and TRBJ2-5; D perhaps matches TRBD1 (6 bases). Germline CDR1 reads SQVTM; CDR2 reads ANQGSEA. Trimming pared 4 bases from V and 1 base from J, leaving 16 bases between. CDR3 size: 15 residues. CDR3 sequence reads: CSVVPRKGVQETQYF. The CDR3 DNA is TGCAGCGTTGTGCCGCGGAAGGGGGTCCAAGAGACCCAGTACTTC.

V and J are TRBV6-1 and TRBJ2-2; the D is unclear. The germline CDR1 and CDR2 sequences are MNHNS and SASEGT. The CDR3 runs 15 residues. The V and J ends lost 8 bases and 2 bases respectively, with 15 bases between them. The CDR3 protein is CASFSGRVNTGELFF. Here the CDR3 DNA reads TGTGCCAGCTTCTCTGGACGGGTAAACACCGGGGAGCTGTTTTTT.

V is TRBV5-1 and J is TRBJ2-3; unclear D gene. This CDR3 spans 15 amino acids. CDR1 is SGHRS and CDR2 is YFSETQ in the germline V gene. V was shortened by 0 bases and J by 2 bases, with 10 bases between the two germline ends. The CDR3 sequence: CASSLGPAATDTQYF. The DNA of the CDR3 is TGCGCCAGCAGCTTGGGGCCAGCCGCCACAGATACGCAGTATTTT.